Below are 10 T cell receptor beta chains sequenced from a single sample in a study of blood T cell repertoires in COVID-19. The assay was immunoSEQ multiplex PCR, and TCRdb's table has in-frame clones only and misses some. The sample lists about 83,000 clones, more than 85% seen once, with roughly 8% in the top ten. Material: peripheral blood. The receptors shown here come from a man older than 75 with active or convalescent COVID-19.

The chain recombines TRBV28 with TRBJ2-2; 7 nucleotides align to TRBD1. V lost 6 bases and J lost 2; bases outside the gene matches: 9. The CDR3 length is 16 residues. Germline V gene sequence: CDR1 MDHEN, CDR2 SYDVKM. CDR3 protein: CASSDGQVVNTGELFF. The DNA for the CDR3 is TGTGCCAGCAGCGACGGACAGGTCGTAAACACCGGGGAGCTGTTTTTT.

The rearrangement joins TRBV11-3 to TRBJ1-1; D remains unclear. Trimming pared 2 bases from V and 2 bases from J, leaving 9 bases between. This CDR3 has 14 amino acids. The V gene's germline CDR1 is SGHNT and CDR2 YENEEA. As DNA, the CDR3 is TGTGCCAGCAGCTTAAATGGCGGCAACACTGAAGCTTTCTTT. Its protein is CASSLNGGNTEAFF.

This chain links TRBV2 with TRBJ1-1; D remains ambiguous. The V end lost 4 bases, the J end lost 4 bases, and 16 bases lay between the germline ends. CDR3 length: 15 residues. Germline V gene lookup returns CDR1 SNHLY and CDR2 FYNNEI. The CDR3 reads CASSASVGGITEAFF. The CDR3 coding sequence is TGTGCCAGCAGTGCAAGCGTAGGCGGGATCACTGAAGCTTTCTTT.

The V gene is TRBV29-1, the J gene TRBJ1-1; D is unclear. V gave up 7 bases and J gave up 1 base, with 4 bases separating them. Germline values: CDR1 SQVTM, CDR2 ANQGSEA. The CDR3 totals 10 residues. The CDR3 sequence: CSGENTEAFF. As DNA, the CDR3 is TGCAGCGGCGAGAACACTGAAGCTTTCTTT.

This chain uses TRBV5-1 with TRBJ2-3; TRBD1 is a possible D gene (5 bases). With 5 bases removed from V and 0 bases from J, the gap between germline ends came to 10 bases. Germline loops: CDR1 SGHRS, CDR2 YFSETQ. The CDR3 is 14 amino acids. Here the CDR3 reads CASRTGSSTDTQYF. CDR3 nucleotide sequence: TGCGCCAGCAGAACAGGTTCCAGCACAGATACGCAGTATTTT.

This chain connects TRBV14 to TRBJ1-4; 10 positions agree with TRBD1. The trim removed 4 bases at V and 8 bases at J, leaving 10 bases unmatched. The CDR3 sequence is 16 residues long. Germline V gene data show CDR1 as SGHDN and CDR2 as FVKESK. The CDR3 DNA is TGTGCCAGCAGCCGCTGGGGACAGGGGTTTAGGGAAAAACTGTTTTTT. Its protein is CASSRWGQGFREKLFF.

V and J are TRBV19 and TRBJ1-6; maybe TRBD1 (6 bases). Trimming removed 5 bases from V and 6 bases from J, with 8 bases in between. The CDR3 contains 13 residues. The germline V gene has CDR1 LNHDA and CDR2 SQIVND (reference sequence). The CDR3 region is CASSVRGNSPLHF. The CDR3 DNA is TGTGCCAGTAGTGTCAGGGGTAATTCACCCCTCCACTTT.

The chain couples TRBV7-2 to TRBJ1-6, with TRBD1 matching 7 bases. With V trimmed by 6 bases and J by 7 bases, 6 bases remained unmatched. The V gene's germline CDR1 is SGHTA and CDR2 FQGNSA. The CDR3 totals 14 residues. The CDR3 here is CASRPGTANSPLHF. The CDR3 nucleotides read TGTGCCAGCAGACCCGGGACAGCAAATTCACCCCTCCACTTT.

The J gene is TRBJ1-2, the V gene TRBV5-1, with D possibly matching TRBD1 (5 bases). CDR3 length: 13 residues. Germline CDR1 and CDR2: SGHRS and YFSETQ. The V end lost 4 bases, the J end lost 3 bases, and 10 bases lay between the germline ends. The CDR3 bases are TGCGCCAGCAGCCCCGACAGTGACTATGGCTACACCTTC. It yields the protein CASSPDSDYGYTF.

The rearrangement links TRBV2 to TRBJ1-2; D might be TRBD1 (6 bases). The ends were cut back, 2 bases at V and 1 base at J, with 8 bases in the middle. The CDR3 length is 14 residues. Germline CDR1 and CDR2: SNHLY and FYNNEI. CDR3 nucleotide sequence: TGTGCCAGCAGTGAATTCAGGGGTAACTATGGCTACACCTTC. Translation gives CASSEFRGNYGYTF.